This TCR beta chain derives from a study of human T cells and chemical hapten exposure. On the study more broadly: Upper-back patches of 0.01% DPC were read at 6 days.

A single record per CDR3 protein comes from TCRdb applying MiXCR to the RACE reads. The sample yields around 330,000 distinct CDR3 sequences, approximately 5.8% seen once. Time point specified: pre-sensitization, week 0. Treatment: therapeutic diphenylcyclopropenone sensitization with weekly scalp DPC. Germline CDR1 and CDR2: SGHRS and YFSETQ. V dropped 1 base and J dropped 1 base, with 8 bases sitting between them. The CDR3 loop spans 15 amino acids. The sequencing used whole blood, collected in connection with sensitization to the hapten diphenylcyclopropenone (DPC). The rearrangement links TRBV5-1 to TRBJ2-2; D may be TRBD1 (6 bases). This clonotype was sampled from a woman aged 18-29 years with alopecia areata. Some clones in this sample may be carry-over from other donors' samples. The CDR3, as DNA: TGCGCCAGCAGCTTGAAACAGGGGAACACCGGGGAGCTGTTTTTT. Protein: CASSLKQGNTGELFF.